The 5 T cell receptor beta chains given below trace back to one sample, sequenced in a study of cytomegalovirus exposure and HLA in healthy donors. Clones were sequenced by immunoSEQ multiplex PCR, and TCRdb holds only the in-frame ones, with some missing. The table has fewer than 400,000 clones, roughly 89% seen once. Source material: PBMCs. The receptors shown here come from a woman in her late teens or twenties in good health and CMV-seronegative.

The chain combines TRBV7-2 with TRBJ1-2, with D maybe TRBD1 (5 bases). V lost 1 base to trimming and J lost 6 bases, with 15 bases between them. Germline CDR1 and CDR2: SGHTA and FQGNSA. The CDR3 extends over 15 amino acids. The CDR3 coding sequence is TGTGCCAGCAGCTTAGTGCAGGGTTTTTTCGATGGCTACACCTTC. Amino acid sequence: CASSLVQGFFDGYTF.

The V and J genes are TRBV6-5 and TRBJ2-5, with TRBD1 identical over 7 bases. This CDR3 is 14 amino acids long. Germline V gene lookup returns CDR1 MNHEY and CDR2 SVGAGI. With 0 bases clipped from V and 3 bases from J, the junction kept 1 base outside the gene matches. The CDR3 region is CASSYSGQEETQYF. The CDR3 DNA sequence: TGTGCCAGCAGTTACTCCGGACAGGAAGAGACCCAGTACTTC.

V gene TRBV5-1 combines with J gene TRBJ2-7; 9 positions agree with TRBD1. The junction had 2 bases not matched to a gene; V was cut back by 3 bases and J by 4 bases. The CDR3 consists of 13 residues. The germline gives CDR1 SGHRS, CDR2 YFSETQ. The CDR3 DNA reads TGCGCCAGCAGCTCGGGACAGGGTTACGAGCAGTACTTC. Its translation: CASSSGQGYEQYF.

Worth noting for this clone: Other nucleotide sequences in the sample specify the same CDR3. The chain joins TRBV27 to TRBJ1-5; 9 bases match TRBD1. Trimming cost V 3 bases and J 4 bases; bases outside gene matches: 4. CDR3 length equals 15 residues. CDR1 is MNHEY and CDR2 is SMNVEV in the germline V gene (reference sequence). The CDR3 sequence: CASSLSGTGNQPQHF. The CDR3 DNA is TGTGCCAGCAGTTTGTCCGGGACAGGGAATCAGCCCCAGCATTTT.

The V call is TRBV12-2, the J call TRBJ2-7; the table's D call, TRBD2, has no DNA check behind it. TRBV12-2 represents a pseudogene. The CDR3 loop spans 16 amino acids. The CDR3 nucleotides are TGTGCAAGTCGCATCTGCAGCGGGAAGGTATTGAACGAGCAGTACTTC. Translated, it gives CASRICSGKVLNEQYF.